The 3 T cell receptor beta chains presented below share a single source sample, sequenced in a study of blood T cell repertoires in COVID-19. Libraries were prepared by immunoSEQ multiplex PCR; TCRdb keeps only in-frame clonotypes and omits some of them. The data contain fewer than 150,000 clones, roughly 80% of them seen just once; the ten biggest clones take up approximately 20%. Source material: PBMCs or T cells enriched from blood (not recorded which). Source of these receptors: a man between 25 and 39 years old who had recovered from COVID-19.

This clone was counted a few times. The chain uses TRBV2 and TRBJ1-6, with 9 bases fitting TRBD1. Per germline, CDR1 SNHLY and CDR2 FYNNEI. V dropped 0 bases and J dropped 10; count of bases not matched to a gene: 10. This CDR3 is 17 amino acids long. Written as DNA, the CDR3 is TGTGCCAGCAGTGAAGCTTTCCGGGACAGGGTGGAATCACCCCTCCACTTT. Encoded protein: CASSEAFRDRVESPLHF.

The rearrangement uses TRBV7-7 and TRBJ2-1; 8 positions agree with TRBD1. The CDR3 totals 12 residues. CDR1 is SSHAT and CDR2 is FNYEAQ in the germline V gene (reference sequence). V trimming: 5 bases; J trimming: 8 bases; junction bases outside the gene matches: 2. CDR3 DNA: TGTGCCAGCAGCCAACAGGGGGATGAGCAGTTCTTC. Its translation: CASSQQGDEQFF. The whole variable domain, filled in from reference TRBV7-7 and TRBJ2-1, reads GAGVSQSPRYKVTKRGQDVTLRCDPISSHATLYWYQQALGQGPEFLTYFNYEAQPDKSGLPSDRFSAERPEGSISTLTIQRTEQRDSAMYRCASSQQGDEQFFGPGTRLTVL.

In this sample, this clone turned up a few times. V usage is TRBV27 and J usage is TRBJ2-7; TRBD2 might be the D (5 bases). This CDR3 is 15 amino acids long. V was cut by 6 bases and J by 2 bases, with 17 bases left in between. Germline CDR1 is MNHEY and CDR2 is SMNVEV (reference sequence). The CDR3 reads CASRLTAQRAYEQYF. Here the CDR3 DNA reads TGTGCCAGCAGACTCACAGCTCAGAGGGCCTACGAGCAGTACTTC.